The source of this T cell receptor (beta chain) is a study of cytomegalovirus exposure and HLA in healthy donors. Study observations and caveats: Looking again later, the authors saw that most CMV-associated TCR beta chains seemed HLA-restricted.

Deletions cut 3 bases from V and 3 bases from J, with 9 bases between. There are 14 residues in the CDR3. Germline assignment: CDR1 KGHSH and CDR2 LQKENI. The study ran its PCR with 60 Vbeta and 13 Jbeta primers. The protocol was immunoSEQ multiplex PCR, while the TCRdb copy is restricted to in-frame clones and leaves out a portion. The top ten clones hold about 6.8% of a sample with under 150,000 clones, about 84% of them seen once. A word on this clone: Its antigen is unidentified.

Sequencing input: PBMCs. The chain couples TRBV18 to TRBJ2-4; weak D call: TRBD1 (5 bases). The clonotype comes from a woman between 35 and 50 years old in good health and CMV-seropositive. The CDR3 DNA sequence: TGTGCCAGCTCACCGTTAGGGGACAAAAACATTCAGTACTTC. This codes for CASSPLGDKNIQYF. The variable domain in full, with the rest retrieved from reference TRBV18 and TRBJ2-4, is NAGVMQNPRHLVRRRGQEARLRCSPMKGHSHVYWYRQLPEEGLKFMVYLQKENIIDESGMPKERFSAEFPKEGPSILRIQQVVRGDSAAYFCASSPLGDKNIQYFGAGTRLSVL.